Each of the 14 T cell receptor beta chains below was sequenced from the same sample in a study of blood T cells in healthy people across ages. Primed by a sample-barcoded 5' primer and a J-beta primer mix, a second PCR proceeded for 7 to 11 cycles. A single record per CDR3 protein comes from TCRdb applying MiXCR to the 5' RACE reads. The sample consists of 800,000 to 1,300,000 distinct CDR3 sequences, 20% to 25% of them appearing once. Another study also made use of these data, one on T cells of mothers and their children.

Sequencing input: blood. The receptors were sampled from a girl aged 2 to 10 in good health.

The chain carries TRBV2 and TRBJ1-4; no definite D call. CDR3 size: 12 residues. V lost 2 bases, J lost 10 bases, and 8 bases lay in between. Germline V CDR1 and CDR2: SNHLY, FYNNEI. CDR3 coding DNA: TGTGCCAGCAGTGAATCTCTTGGAAAACTGTTTTTT. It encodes CASSESLGKLFF.

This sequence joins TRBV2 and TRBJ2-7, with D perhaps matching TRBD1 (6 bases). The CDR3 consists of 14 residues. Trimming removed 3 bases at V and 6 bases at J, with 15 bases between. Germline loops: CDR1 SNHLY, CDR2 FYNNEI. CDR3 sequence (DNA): TGTGCCAGCAGTGACGCGACAGGCTTCTCCGAGCAGTACTTC. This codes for CASSDATGFSEQYF. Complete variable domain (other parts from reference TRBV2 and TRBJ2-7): EPEVTQTPSHQVTQMGQEVILRCVPISNHLYFYWYRQILGQKVEFLVSFYNNEISEKSEIFDDQFSVERPDGSNFTLKIRSTKLEDSAMYFCASSDATGFSEQYFGPGTRLTVT.

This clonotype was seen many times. CDR3 loop: CASSGALDTQYF. For the CDR3, the DNA is TGTGCCAGCAGCGGAGCATTGGATACGCAGTATTTT. This chain connects TRBV9 to TRBJ2-3; unclear D gene. Trimming shortened V by 3 bases and J by 6 bases, and 8 bases separated the two germline ends. Germline lookup yields CDR1 SGDLS and CDR2 YYNGEE. This CDR3 has 12 amino acids.

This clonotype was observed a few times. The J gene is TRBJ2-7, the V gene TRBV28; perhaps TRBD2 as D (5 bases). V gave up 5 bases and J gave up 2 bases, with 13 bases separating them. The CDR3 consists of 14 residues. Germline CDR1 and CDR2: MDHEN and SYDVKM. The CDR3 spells CASSPYGETYEQYF. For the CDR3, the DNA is TGTGCCAGCAGTCCCTATGGGGAGACCTACGAGCAGTACTTC.

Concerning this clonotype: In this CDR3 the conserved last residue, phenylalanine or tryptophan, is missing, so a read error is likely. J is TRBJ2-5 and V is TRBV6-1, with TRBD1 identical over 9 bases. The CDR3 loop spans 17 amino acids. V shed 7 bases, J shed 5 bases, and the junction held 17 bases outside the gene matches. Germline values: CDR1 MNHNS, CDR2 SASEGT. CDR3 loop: CASTVRRSDRGGETQYL. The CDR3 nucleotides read TGTGCCAGCACCGTCCGACGGTCGGACAGGGGCGGGGAGACCCAGTACCTC.

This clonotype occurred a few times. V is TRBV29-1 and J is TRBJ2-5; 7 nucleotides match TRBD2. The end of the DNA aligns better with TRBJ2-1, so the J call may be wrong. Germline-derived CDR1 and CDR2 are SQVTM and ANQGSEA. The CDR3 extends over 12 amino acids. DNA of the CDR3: TGCAGCGTTGGGCGCGGGGGTGTTGAGCAGTTCTTC. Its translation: CSVGRGGVEQFF.

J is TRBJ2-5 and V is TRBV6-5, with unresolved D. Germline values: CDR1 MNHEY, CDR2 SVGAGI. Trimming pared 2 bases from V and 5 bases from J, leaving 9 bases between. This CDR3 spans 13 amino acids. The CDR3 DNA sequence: TGTGCCAGCAGTTACCGCCCCGGGGAGACCCAGTACTTC. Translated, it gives CASSYRPGETQYF.

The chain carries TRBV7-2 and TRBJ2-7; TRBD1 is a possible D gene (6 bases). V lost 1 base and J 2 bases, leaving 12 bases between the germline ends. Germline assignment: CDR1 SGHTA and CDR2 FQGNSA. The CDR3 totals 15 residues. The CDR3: CASSLVSDSPYEQYF. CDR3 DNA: TGTGCCAGCAGCTTAGTATCGGACAGCCCCTACGAGCAGTACTTC.

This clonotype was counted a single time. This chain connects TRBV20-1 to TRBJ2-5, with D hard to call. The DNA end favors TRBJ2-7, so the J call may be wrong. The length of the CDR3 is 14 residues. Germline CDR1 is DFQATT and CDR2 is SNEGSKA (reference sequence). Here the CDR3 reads CSASGNSLFYEQYF. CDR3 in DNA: TGCAGTGCTAGTGGTAACTCCCTTTTCTACGAGCAGTACTTC.

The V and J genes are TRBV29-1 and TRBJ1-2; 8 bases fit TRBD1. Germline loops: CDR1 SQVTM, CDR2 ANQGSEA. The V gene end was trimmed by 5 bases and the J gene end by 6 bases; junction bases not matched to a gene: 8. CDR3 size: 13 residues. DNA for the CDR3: TGCAGCGTTAGGGCCGGGACAGGTGATGGCTACACCTTC. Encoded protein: CSVRAGTGDGYTF.

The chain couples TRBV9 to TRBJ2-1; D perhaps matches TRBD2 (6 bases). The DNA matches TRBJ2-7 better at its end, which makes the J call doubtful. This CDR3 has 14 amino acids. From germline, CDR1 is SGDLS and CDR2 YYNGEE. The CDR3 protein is CASSVGGSRSEQYF. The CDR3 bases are TGTGCCAGCAGCGTCGGAGGGTCCCGGAGCGAGCAGTACTTC.

This CDR3 reads CASSQDGRANTEAFF. In nucleotides, the CDR3 is TGCGCCAGCAGCCAAGATGGCAGGGCCAACACTGAAGCTTTCTTT. This chain connects TRBV4-3 to TRBJ1-1; maybe TRBD1 (5 bases). Per germline, CDR1 LGHNA and CDR2 YSLEER. The CDR3 is 15 amino acids. Trimming pared 0 bases from V and 2 bases from J, leaving 10 bases between.

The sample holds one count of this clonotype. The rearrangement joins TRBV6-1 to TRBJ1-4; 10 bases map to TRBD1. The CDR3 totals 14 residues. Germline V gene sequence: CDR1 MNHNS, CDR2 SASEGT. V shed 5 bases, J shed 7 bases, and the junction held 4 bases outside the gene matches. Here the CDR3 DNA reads TGTGCCAGCAGTTGGGGACAGGGGATTGAAAAACTGTTTTTT. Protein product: CASSWGQGIEKLFF.

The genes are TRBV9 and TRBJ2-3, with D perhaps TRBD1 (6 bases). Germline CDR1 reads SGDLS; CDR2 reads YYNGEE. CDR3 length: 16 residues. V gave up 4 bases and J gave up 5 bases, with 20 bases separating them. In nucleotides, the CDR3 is TGTGCCAGCAGCCCCGAGGAGACAGGAAAAGGAGATACGCAGTATTTT. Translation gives CASSPEETGKGDTQYF.